These T cell receptor beta chains were read from a single sample in a study of regulatory T cells in long-lasting Graves disease. Via MiXCR, TCRdb re-called the multiplex PCR reads, giving one row per CDR3 protein. The table lists 350,000 to 450,000 distinct CDR3 sequences, about 21% of them singletons. The sample here was peripheral blood mononuclear cells (PBMCs), taken when the disease was refractory, from a patient treated with antithyroid drugs. These receptors all come from a female donor with Graves disease. Each CDR3 is given with its conserved first and last residue. Each record gives: D gene, J gene, clone size, V gene, CDR3 protein, CDR3 DNA. D genes are given only for firm matches. Some rows have no size entry. The others give once, few or many, or a class for an expanded clone.

d_gene: TRBD2
j_gene: TRBJ2-1
abundance: -
v_gene: TRBV9
CDR3aa: CASGPQRGLQFF
CDR3nt: TGTGCCAGCGGACCTCAGCGGGGGCTTCAGTTCTTC

d_gene: -
j_gene: TRBJ2-7
abundance: few
v_gene: TRBV7-3
CDR3aa: CASSLSSAGEQYF
CDR3nt: TGTGCCAGCAGCTTAAGTAGCGCTGGCGAGCAGTACTTC

d_gene: -
j_gene: TRBJ1-5
abundance: -
v_gene: TRBV20-1
CDR3aa: CSAKGYNQPQHF
CDR3nt: TGCAGTGCTAAAGGGTATAATCAGCCCCAGCATTTT

d_gene: -
j_gene: TRBJ1-1
abundance: many
v_gene: TRBV7-9
CDR3aa: CASSLLGPEAFF
CDR3nt: TGTGCCAGCAGCTTACTGGGCCCTGAAGCTTTCTTT

d_gene: TRBD2
j_gene: TRBJ2-1
abundance: -
v_gene: TRBV20-1
CDR3aa: CSATVGTSGYNEQFF
CDR3nt: TGCAGTGCTACGGTAGGGACTAGCGGCTACAATGAGCAGTTCTTC

d_gene: TRBD1
j_gene: TRBJ1-5
abundance: -
v_gene: TRBV6-1
CDR3aa: CASSGRGGTGLNQPQHF
CDR3nt: TGTGCCAGCAGTGGGAGGGGGGGGACAGGGTTGAATCAGCCCCAGCATTTT

d_gene: TRBD2
j_gene: TRBJ2-4
abundance: -
v_gene: TRBV3-1
CDR3aa: CASGQAKGGGAKNIQYF
CDR3nt: TGTGCCAGCGGCCAAGCCAAGGGCGGGGGAGCCAAAAACATTCAGTACTTC

d_gene: -
j_gene: TRBJ2-2
abundance: -
v_gene: TRBV19
CDR3aa: CASSIGKTGNTGELFF
CDR3nt: TGTGCCAGTAGTATCGGGAAAACAGGGAACACCGGGGAGCTGTTTTTT

d_gene: -
j_gene: TRBJ1-2
abundance: many
v_gene: TRBV6-1
CDR3aa: CASSQPGHNYGYTF
CDR3nt: TGTGCCAGCAGTCAACCGGGACACAACTATGGCTACACCTTC

d_gene: -
j_gene: TRBJ2-2
abundance: many
v_gene: TRBV9
CDR3aa: CASSVDANTGELFF
CDR3nt: TGTGCCAGCAGCGTAGACGCGAACACCGGGGAGCTGTTTTTT

d_gene: TRBD1
j_gene: TRBJ2-5
abundance: -
v_gene: TRBV28
CDR3aa: CASSLTGQGRTQYF
CDR3nt: TGTGCCAGCAGTTTAACGGGACAGGGGAGGACCCAGTACTTC

d_gene: -
j_gene: TRBJ2-7
abundance: -
v_gene: TRBV29-1
CDR3aa: CSAGQSSYEQYF
CDR3nt: TGCAGCGCCGGACAGAGCTCCTACGAGCAGTACTTC

d_gene: TRBD2
j_gene: TRBJ2-7
abundance: few
v_gene: TRBV20-1
CDR3aa: CSARRPGLAGGKQYF
CDR3nt: TGCAGTGCTAGACGTCCCGGCCTAGCGGGAGGCAAGCAGTACTTC

d_gene: TRBD1
j_gene: TRBJ2-7
abundance: few
v_gene: TRBV5-1
CDR3aa: CASSLATGAGEQYF
CDR3nt: TGCGCCAGCAGCTTGGCCACAGGGGCGGGTGAGCAGTACTTC

d_gene: -
j_gene: TRBJ2-2
abundance: -
v_gene: TRBV6-1
CDR3aa: CASSTGLVTGELFF
CDR3nt: TGTGCCAGCAGTACAGGGTTGGTTACCGGGGAGCTGTTTTTT

d_gene: -
j_gene: TRBJ2-7
abundance: many
v_gene: TRBV28
CDR3aa: CASSLIIQAYEQYF
CDR3nt: TGTGCCAGCAGTTTAATCATCCAGGCCTACGAGCAGTACTTC

d_gene: TRBD1
j_gene: TRBJ2-5
abundance: -
v_gene: TRBV11-1
CDR3aa: CASSVRQGYFQETQYF
CDR3nt: TGTGCCAGCAGCGTAAGACAGGGCTATTTCCAAGAGACCCAGTACTTC

d_gene: -
j_gene: TRBJ2-3
abundance: -
v_gene: TRBV24-1
CDR3aa: CATSDFVAGTDTQYF
CDR3nt: TGTGCCACCAGTGATTTCGTAGCGGGCACAGATACGCAGTATTTT

d_gene: -
j_gene: TRBJ1-5
abundance: many
v_gene: TRBV2
CDR3aa: CASSGGYSNQPQHF
CDR3nt: TGTGCCAGCAGTGGGGGGTATAGCAATCAGCCCCAGCATTTT

d_gene: -
j_gene: TRBJ2-3
abundance: -
v_gene: TRBV5-1
CDR3aa: CASSSGDPSTDTQYF
CDR3nt: TGCGCCAGCAGCTCCGGGGACCCGAGCACAGATACGCAGTATTTT

d_gene: -
j_gene: TRBJ1-1
abundance: many
v_gene: TRBV7-3
CDR3aa: CASRNREGTEAFF
CDR3nt: TGTGCCAGCAGGAACAGGGAGGGCACTGAAGCTTTCTTT

d_gene: TRBD2
j_gene: TRBJ2-5
abundance: -
v_gene: TRBV10-1
CDR3aa: CASSESGAGARETQYF
CDR3nt: TGCGCCAGCAGTGAGTCAGGGGCGGGAGCGCGGGAGACCCAGTACTTC

d_gene: TRBD1
j_gene: TRBJ2-7
abundance: many
v_gene: TRBV28
CDR3aa: CASGIINRGREQYF
CDR3nt: TGTGCCAGCGGGATCATAAACAGGGGGCGCGAGCAGTACTTC

d_gene: TRBD1
j_gene: TRBJ2-5
abundance: few
v_gene: TRBV4-1
CDR3aa: CASSQDRRGETQYF
CDR3nt: TGTGCCAGCAGCCAAGATCGCAGGGGGGAGACCCAGTACTTC

d_gene: -
j_gene: TRBJ2-5
abundance: many
v_gene: TRBV15
CDR3aa: CATSTSEALGETQYF
CDR3nt: TGTGCCACCAGCACTTCGGAGGCGTTGGGGGAGACCCAGTACTTC

d_gene: -
j_gene: TRBJ1-1
abundance: -
v_gene: TRBV4-1
CDR3aa: CASSQVVMNTEAFF
CDR3nt: TGCGCCAGCAGCCAAGTTGTGATGAACACTGAAGCTTTCTTT

d_gene: TRBD2
j_gene: TRBJ2-1
abundance: -
v_gene: TRBV20-1
CDR3aa: CSAPRPLAGINEQFF
CDR3nt: TGCAGTGCCCCCAGGCCACTAGCGGGAATAAATGAGCAGTTCTTC

d_gene: TRBD1
j_gene: TRBJ2-5
abundance: many
v_gene: TRBV7-8
CDR3aa: CASSLARGYQETQYF
CDR3nt: TGTGCCAGCAGCTTAGCCAGGGGGTACCAAGAGACCCAGTACTTC

d_gene: -
j_gene: TRBJ2-5
abundance: many
v_gene: TRBV3-1
CDR3aa: CASSQPGEGETQYF
CDR3nt: TGTGCCAGCAGCCAACCAGGGGAGGGAGAGACCCAGTACTTC

d_gene: -
j_gene: TRBJ1-5
abundance: many
v_gene: TRBV2
CDR3aa: CASSEGQGNQPQHF
CDR3nt: TGTGCCAGCAGTGAAGGGCAGGGTAATCAGCCCCAGCATTTT

d_gene: -
j_gene: TRBJ2-2
abundance: many
v_gene: TRBV10-2
CDR3aa: CASNTGGPNTGELFF
CDR3nt: TGCGCCAGCAACACGGGGGGCCCGAACACCGGGGAGCTGTTTTTT

d_gene: -
j_gene: TRBJ1-2
abundance: many
v_gene: TRBV3-1
CDR3aa: CASSQDFGSGGYTF
CDR3nt: TGTGCCAGCAGCCAAGACTTCGGGTCTGGTGGCTACACCTTC

d_gene: -
j_gene: TRBJ1-2
abundance: many
v_gene: TRBV6-1
CDR3aa: CASSELGHGGYTF
CDR3nt: TGTGCCAGCAGTGAACTCGGACATGGTGGCTACACCTTC

d_gene: TRBD2
j_gene: TRBJ2-7
abundance: many
v_gene: TRBV5-1
CDR3aa: CASSQIAGGPAEQYF
CDR3nt: TGCGCCAGCAGCCAAATAGCGGGAGGACCCGCGGAGCAGTACTTC

d_gene: TRBD1
j_gene: TRBJ2-2
abundance: -
v_gene: TRBV20-1
CDR3aa: CSASSGQGATGELFF
CDR3nt: TGCAGTGCTTCCTCGGGGCAGGGGGCGACCGGGGAGCTGTTTTTT

d_gene: -
j_gene: TRBJ2-7
abundance: many
v_gene: TRBV27
CDR3aa: CASSYGQTYEQYF
CDR3nt: TGTGCCAGCAGTTATGGACAGACCTACGAGCAGTACTTC

d_gene: -
j_gene: TRBJ2-5
abundance: -
v_gene: TRBV15
CDR3aa: CATSRDWRKQYF
CDR3nt: TGTGCCACCAGCAGAGATTGGAGGAAGCAGTACTTC

d_gene: -
j_gene: TRBJ2-6
abundance: few
v_gene: TRBV6-5
CDR3aa: CASSYRAGSSSGANVLTF
CDR3nt: TGTGCCAGCAGTTACCGGGCAGGTTCTAGCTCTGGGGCCAACGTCCTGACTTTC

d_gene: -
j_gene: TRBJ1-2
abundance: few
v_gene: TRBV10-3
CDR3aa: CAISESSGHGYTF
CDR3nt: TGTGCCATCAGTGAGTCTTCAGGCCATGGCTACACCTTC

d_gene: TRBD1
j_gene: TRBJ1-6
abundance: many
v_gene: TRBV27
CDR3aa: CASRYGTDNSPLHF
CDR3nt: TGTGCCAGCAGATATGGGACAGATAATTCACCCCTCCACTTT

d_gene: -
j_gene: TRBJ1-2
abundance: many
v_gene: TRBV2
CDR3aa: CASSGARGKDTF
CDR3nt: TGTGCCAGCAGCGGGGCCCGGGGGAAAGACACCTTC

d_gene: TRBD2
j_gene: TRBJ2-2
abundance: many
v_gene: TRBV25-1
CDR3aa: CASSEISPSGRSGTGELFF
CDR3nt: TGTGCCAGCAGTGAAATCTCCCCTAGCGGGAGGTCGGGCACCGGGGAGCTGTTTTTT

d_gene: -
j_gene: TRBJ1-1
abundance: few
v_gene: TRBV20-1
CDR3aa: CSARFGRVNTEAFF
CDR3nt: TGCAGTGCTAGGTTTGGCAGGGTGAACACTGAAGCTTTCTTT

d_gene: -
j_gene: TRBJ1-4
abundance: many
v_gene: TRBV19
CDR3aa: CASRHRQTNEKLFF
CDR3nt: TGTGCCAGTAGACACAGGCAAACTAATGAAAAACTGTTTTTT

d_gene: -
j_gene: TRBJ2-5
abundance: many
v_gene: TRBV28
CDR3aa: CASSLPSFGGETQYF
CDR3nt: TGTGCCAGCAGTTTACCTAGCTTCGGAGGAGAGACCCAGTACTTC

d_gene: -
j_gene: TRBJ2-2
abundance: -
v_gene: TRBV20-1
CDR3aa: CSARRGGGKNTGELFF
CDR3nt: TGCAGTGCCAGAAGGGGGGGGGGGAAAAACACCGGGGAGCTGTTTTTT

d_gene: TRBD2
j_gene: TRBJ2-5
abundance: many
v_gene: TRBV7-8
CDR3aa: CASSLLWTSGETQYF
CDR3nt: TGTGCCAGCAGCTTACTGTGGACTAGCGGAGAGACCCAGTACTTC

d_gene: -
j_gene: TRBJ2-7
abundance: -
v_gene: TRBV10-1
CDR3aa: CASSVGGPSEQYF
CDR3nt: TGCGCCAGCAGTGTTGGGGGCCCGTCTGAGCAGTACTTC

d_gene: -
j_gene: TRBJ2-7
abundance: -
v_gene: TRBV12-3/TRBV12-4
CDR3aa: CASSYSRPDRYEQYF
CDR3nt: TGTGCCAGCAGCTACTCGAGGCCCGATCGGTACGAGCAGTACTTC

d_gene: -
j_gene: TRBJ1-5
abundance: few
v_gene: TRBV6-1
CDR3aa: CANRSEGVSRPRYSNQPQHF
CDR3nt: TGTGCCAACCGCAGTGAGGGGGTCAGTCGGCCTCGCTATAGCAATCAGCCCCAGCATTTT

d_gene: -
j_gene: TRBJ2-6
abundance: -
v_gene: TRBV18
CDR3aa: CASSLGQGKASGANVLTF
CDR3nt: TGTGCCAGCTCCCTCGGGCAGGGGAAAGCCTCTGGGGCCAACGTCCTGACTTTC

d_gene: TRBD1
j_gene: TRBJ1-6
abundance: many
v_gene: TRBV9
CDR3aa: CASSVGQGASPLHF
CDR3nt: TGTGCCAGCAGCGTGGGACAGGGCGCTTCACCCCTCCACTTT

d_gene: -
j_gene: TRBJ2-4
abundance: -
v_gene: TRBV15
CDR3aa: CATSTTRGPGNIQYF
CDR3nt: TGTGCCACCAGCACCACAAGGGGCCCGGGAAACATTCAGTACTTC

d_gene: TRBD1
j_gene: TRBJ2-5
abundance: many
v_gene: TRBV15
CDR3aa: CATSSGDRVETQYF
CDR3nt: TGTGCCACCAGCTCCGGGGACAGAGTAGAGACCCAGTACTTC

d_gene: TRBD2
j_gene: TRBJ2-7
abundance: many
v_gene: TRBV6-5
CDR3aa: CASSYVAGEYEQYF
CDR3nt: TGTGCCAGCAGTTACGTAGCGGGAGAGTACGAGCAGTACTTC

d_gene: -
j_gene: TRBJ1-6
abundance: -
v_gene: TRBV10-3
CDR3aa: CAISESKLGLYNSPLHF
CDR3nt: TGTGCCATCAGTGAGTCAAAGTTGGGACTTTATAATTCACCCCTCCACTTT

d_gene: -
j_gene: TRBJ1-6
abundance: -
v_gene: TRBV15
CDR3aa: CATSFARRREYNSPLHF
CDR3nt: TGTGCCACCAGCTTCGCCCGCCGACGGGAATATAATTCACCCCTCCACTTT